This T cell receptor (beta chain) was obtained from a study of beta chain features in type 1 diabetes. Since all of the isolated RNA was reverse transcribed, expressed TCRB transcripts were what got sequenced. Profiled with immunoSEQ multiplex PCR; TCRdb holds only in-frame clones, not every one. In the table there are under 300,000 clones, about 25% of which are singletons. On this clone itself: The antigen is undetermined.

Every donor had blood drawn once into heparin, roughly 110 mL on average. Germline V CDR1 and CDR2: SQVTM, ANQGSEA. J was trimmed by 0 bases and V by 6 bases; bases with no gene match: 4. This CDR3 spans 13 amino acids. Study results and caveats: Patients showed naive, central memory and Treg TCRB repertoires that appeared more similar than those of healthy donors. All four CD4+ subsets from Type 1 diabetes patients carried moderately but significantly shorter TCRB CDR3s.

This TCR was sampled from a man aged 25-40 years in good health. J is TRBJ1-1 and V is TRBV29-1; 7 nucleotides align to TRBD1. Sequenced material: central memory CD4+ T cells from blood. The CDR3 loop reads CSVMTGLNTEAFF. For the CDR3, the DNA is TGCAGCGTAATGACAGGGCTGAACACTGAAGCTTTCTTT.